The 16 T cell receptor beta chains below were found in one sample sequenced in a study of CD4+ T cells in melanoma. The table came from immunoSEQ multiplex PCR; TCRdb's copy has only in-frame clones and leaves some out. Of under 10,000 clones detected, about 70% appear once; the ten largest clones hold around 24%. The sample consisted of cells from a culture (not recorded whether cultured in vitro). These receptor sequences come from a human donor with melanoma.

The chain links TRBV7-2 to TRBJ2-5; 7 positions agree with TRBD2. V was pared by 1 base and J by 5 bases, with 4 bases of the junction left unmatched. Germline assignment: CDR1 SGHTA and CDR2 FQGNSA. This CDR3 has 14 residues. The CDR3 spells CASSLERGGETQYF. The CDR3 DNA sequence: TGTGCCAGCAGCTTAGAACGGGGAGGGGAGACCCAGTACTTC.

V usage is TRBV30 and J usage is TRBJ1-6; TRBD1 might be the D (6 bases). The germline V gene encodes CDR1 GTSNPN and CDR2 SVGIG (reference sequence). Trimming cost V 2 bases and J 8 bases, with 13 bases left between them. The CDR3 spans 14 residues. Written as DNA, the CDR3 is TGTGCCTGGAGTCGGGGGCTTGGGGATTCACCCCTCCACTTT. Protein: CAWSRGLGDSPLHF.

This chain joins TRBV19 and TRBJ2-4, with 7 bases matching TRBD1. V gave up 4 bases and J gave up 7 bases; unmatched junction bases: 4. Germline V gene data show CDR1 as LNHDA and CDR2 as SQIVND (reference sequence). The CDR3 consists of 13 residues. The CDR3 DNA reads TGTGCCAGTAGTAAGACAGGGACGAACATTCAGTACTTC. Its translation is CASSKTGTNIQYF.

This clone appeared a few times. The V call is TRBV10-3, the J call TRBJ1-2; 7 nucleotides align to TRBD1. The germline gives CDR1 ENHRY, CDR2 SYGVKD. V shed 6 bases, J shed 0 bases, and the junction held 7 bases outside the gene matches. CDR3 size: 15 residues. The CDR3 DNA is TGTGCCATCAGCCAACGGACAGGAGCTAACTATGGCTACACCTTC. This encodes CAISQRTGANYGYTF.

The CDR3 nucleotides are TGTGCCACCCAGGGAGGCAGGCCAAACACCGGGGAGCTGTTTTTT. Translation: CATQGGRPNTGELFF. The chain joins TRBV19 to TRBJ2-2; tentatively, D is TRBD2 (6 bases). V lost 10 bases, J lost 2 bases, and 17 bases lay in between. Looked up from germline, CDR1 is LNHDA and CDR2 is SQIVND (reference sequence). The CDR3 covers 15 residues.

This clone has just a few counts. The chain is built from TRBV3-1 (or the pseudogene TRBV3-2) and TRBJ1-3; 9 bases are shared with TRBD1. Trimming at V came to 1 base and at J to 8 bases, leaving 18 bases not matched to a gene. Germline CDR1 and CDR2: LGHDT and YNNKEL (reference sequence). The CDR3 loop spans 19 amino acids. CDR3: CASSQGAGQGLEIGDTIYF. The CDR3 DNA sequence: TGTGCCAGCAGCCAAGGGGCGGGACAGGGTCTGGAAATCGGGGACACCATATATTTT.

This clone showed up just once. The CDR3: CASSLRTSGGIYNEQFF. The CDR3 DNA follows: TGCGCCAGCAGCCTTCGGACTAGCGGGGGGATATACAATGAGCAGTTCTTC. V is TRBV4-1 and J is TRBJ2-1; TRBD2 matches 14 bases. J gave up 4 bases and V 4 bases, and 6 bases lay outside the gene matches. Looked up from germline, CDR1 is MGHRA and CDR2 is YSYEKL. The CDR3 is 17 residues long.

V usage is TRBV7-3 and J usage is TRBJ1-2, with D perhaps TRBD1 (5 bases). Germline V CDR1 and CDR2: SGHTA, FQGTGA. The germline V and J ends were trimmed by 0 bases and 8 bases, with 25 bases remaining between them. The CDR3 extends over 18 amino acids. For the CDR3, the DNA is TGTGCCAGCAGCTTAACAAGGGGTCTGGCTTTCAAGTGCCCCGGCTACACCTTC. This translates into CASSLTRGLAFKCPGYTF.

This clone has only one observation. The DNA of the CDR3 is TGTGCCAGCAGTCTCCCTAGGGGGATCGAGTTCTTC. This codes for CASSLPRGIEFF. The chain has TRBV6-5 and TRBJ2-1, with D perhaps TRBD1 (6 bases). The CDR3 length is 12 residues. V was cut by 5 bases and J by 14 bases, with 16 bases left in between. Germline V gene sequence: CDR1 MNHEY, CDR2 SVGAGI.

The V and J genes are TRBV2 and TRBJ2-7; 10 bases align to TRBD2. The CDR3 runs 16 residues. CDR1 and CDR2 (germline): SNHLY, FYNNEI. With V trimmed by 6 bases and J by 6 bases, 14 bases remained unmatched. CDR3 in DNA: TGTGCCAGCAGAAGGGTTGGGGTAGCGGGGGGAAGCGAGCAGTACTTC. Its translation: CASRRVGVAGGSEQYF.

V usage is TRBV27 and J usage is TRBJ1-5, with D perhaps matching TRBD1 (5 bases). Germline CDR1 reads MNHEY; CDR2 reads SMNVEV (reference sequence). Trimming took off 5 bases at V and 3 bases at J, with 14 bases between the two ends. This CDR3 region has 15 residues. CDR3: CASSLVGGVNQPQHF. The CDR3 DNA sequence: TGTGCCAGCAGTCTCGTGGGAGGGGTCAATCAGCCCCAGCATTTT.

This clone was observed a few times. The CDR3 reads CASSLRDSLGYTF. The DNA for the CDR3 is TGTGCCAGTAGTCTCCGGGACTCTTTAGGGTACACCTTC. This sequence joins TRBV19 and TRBJ1-2; D might be TRBD1 (5 bases). Trimming left V 5 bases short and J 11 bases short, with 18 bases between. Per germline, CDR1 LNHDA and CDR2 SQIVND (reference sequence). This CDR3 is 13 amino acids long.

The sample holds a few counts of this clone. The chain uses TRBV2 and TRBJ1-2; unclear D gene. The CDR3 spans 13 residues. V lost 4 bases and J 4 bases, leaving 10 bases between the germline ends. Germline V gene lookup returns CDR1 SNHLY and CDR2 FYNNEI. DNA for the CDR3: TGTGCCAGCAGTGGTGAGGTTTCCTATGGCTACACCTTC. Protein sequence: CASSGEVSYGYTF. Variable domain in full (rest from reference TRBV2 and TRBJ1-2): EPEVTQTPSHQVTQMGQEVILRCVPISNHLYFYWYRQILGQKVEFLVSFYNNEISEKSEIFDDQFSVERPDGSNFTLKIRSTKLEDSAMYFCASSGEVSYGYTFGSGTRLTVV.

V usage is TRBV18 and J usage is TRBJ2-5; TRBD1 aligns across 7 bases. The CDR3 totals 16 residues. The ends lost 6 bases at V and 2 bases at J; junction bases unmatched: 12. Germline V gives CDR1 KGHSH, CDR2 LQKENI. The CDR3 reads CASSLERTGRQETQYF. CDR3 DNA sequence: TGTGCCAGCTCTCTCGAACGGACAGGAAGGCAAGAGACCCAGTACTTC.

CDR3 sequence (DNA): TGTGCCAGCAGCTTAGCCCAGATCACAGATACGCAGTATTTT. As protein: CASSLAQITDTQYF. The genes are TRBV7-9 and TRBJ2-3, with D unresolved. Germline-derived CDR1 and CDR2 are SEHNR and FQNEAQ (reference sequence). Deletions cut 0 bases from V and 2 bases from J, with 6 bases between. CDR3 size: 14 residues.

The genes are TRBV19 and TRBJ2-1; D is possibly TRBD2 (5 bases). Trimming cost V 2 bases and J 5 bases, with 10 bases left between them. Germline assignment: CDR1 LNHDA and CDR2 SQIVND (reference sequence). The length of the CDR3 is 14 residues. The CDR3 region is CASSIRTGDNEQFF. The CDR3 region has the DNA TGTGCCAGTAGTATAAGGACTGGGGACAATGAGCAGTTCTTC.